This TCR beta chain was recovered during a study of T-cell memory formation after mild COVID-19. The table lists this clonotype with many counts. The antigen is undetermined. Study outcomes and limitations: Memory sampled before infection contained some responding clones, suggesting cross-reactive memory joined. Day 15 to 85 contractors were CD4/CD8 balanced; later expanders leaned CD4+.

Constant-segment primers were used for 5'RACE, and the resulting TCR alpha and TCR beta cDNA libraries carried sample barcodes and UMIs. TCRdb fed the 5' RACE reads into MiXCR, producing one record per CDR3 protein. This sample has about 390,000 distinct CDR3 sequences, with roughly 15% found just once. The CDR3 spans 11 residues. The germline CDR1 and CDR2 sequences are SQVTM and ANQGSEA. V lost 3 bases, J lost 5 bases, and 7 bases lay in between. This TCR came from a man aged 18 to 35 who had mild COVID-19 (a few samples of this study predate the infection). Cell type and time point are not known. The V call is TRBV29-1, the J call TRBJ2-5; no reliable D call. The specimen was PBMCs or a T cell subset sorted from them (not recorded which). The CDR3 sequence is CSVETTETQYF. The CDR3 DNA sequence: TGCAGCGTTGAGACCACGGAGACCCAGTACTTC. Full variable domain (missing parts from reference TRBV29-1 and TRBJ2-5): SAVISQKPSRDICQRGTSLTIQCQVDSQVTMMFWYRQQPGQSLTLIATANQGSEATYESGFVIDKFPISRPNLTFSTLTVSNMSPEDSSIYLCSVETTETQYFGPGTRLLVL.